This TCR beta chain was recorded in a study of T cell responses to AZD1222 COVID-19 vaccine. Study-wide results and limits: Spike was spanned by vaccine-associated CD4 TCRs, which were dominant at 160-218 and 743-854. Targeting of unmutated variant regions was reportedly seen in nearly half of spike-specific TCRs. Clonal diversity was possibly underestimated; the donors were predominantly white British and more often female.

Sequenced by immunoSEQ multiplex PCR; TCRdb stores in-frame clones only, minus some. The sample holds 250,000 to 300,000 clones, approximately 94% seen once. The CDR3 contains 13 residues. Germline values: CDR1 SGHTA, CDR2 FQGNSA. V was clipped by 3 bases and J by 7 bases, with 10 bases between them. Notes on this clone: Its cognate antigen is unknown.

The origin of this receptor is an adult who received the AZD1222 COVID-19 vaccine. Sequenced material: peripheral blood, taken 28 days after the second AZD1222 dose. The chain uses TRBV7-2 and TRBJ1-5; D unresolved. The CDR3 is CASSLGKEQPQHF. The CDR3 DNA reads as TGTGCCAGCAGCTTGGGCAAAGAACAGCCCCAGCATTTT. Together with reference TRBV7-2 and TRBJ1-5, the CDR3 gives the full variable domain: GAGVSQSPSNKVTEKGKDVELRCDPISGHTALYWYRQSLGQGLEFLIYFQGNSAPDKSGLPSDRFSAERTGGSVSTLTIQRTQQEDSAVYLCASSLGKEQPQHFGDGTRLSIL.